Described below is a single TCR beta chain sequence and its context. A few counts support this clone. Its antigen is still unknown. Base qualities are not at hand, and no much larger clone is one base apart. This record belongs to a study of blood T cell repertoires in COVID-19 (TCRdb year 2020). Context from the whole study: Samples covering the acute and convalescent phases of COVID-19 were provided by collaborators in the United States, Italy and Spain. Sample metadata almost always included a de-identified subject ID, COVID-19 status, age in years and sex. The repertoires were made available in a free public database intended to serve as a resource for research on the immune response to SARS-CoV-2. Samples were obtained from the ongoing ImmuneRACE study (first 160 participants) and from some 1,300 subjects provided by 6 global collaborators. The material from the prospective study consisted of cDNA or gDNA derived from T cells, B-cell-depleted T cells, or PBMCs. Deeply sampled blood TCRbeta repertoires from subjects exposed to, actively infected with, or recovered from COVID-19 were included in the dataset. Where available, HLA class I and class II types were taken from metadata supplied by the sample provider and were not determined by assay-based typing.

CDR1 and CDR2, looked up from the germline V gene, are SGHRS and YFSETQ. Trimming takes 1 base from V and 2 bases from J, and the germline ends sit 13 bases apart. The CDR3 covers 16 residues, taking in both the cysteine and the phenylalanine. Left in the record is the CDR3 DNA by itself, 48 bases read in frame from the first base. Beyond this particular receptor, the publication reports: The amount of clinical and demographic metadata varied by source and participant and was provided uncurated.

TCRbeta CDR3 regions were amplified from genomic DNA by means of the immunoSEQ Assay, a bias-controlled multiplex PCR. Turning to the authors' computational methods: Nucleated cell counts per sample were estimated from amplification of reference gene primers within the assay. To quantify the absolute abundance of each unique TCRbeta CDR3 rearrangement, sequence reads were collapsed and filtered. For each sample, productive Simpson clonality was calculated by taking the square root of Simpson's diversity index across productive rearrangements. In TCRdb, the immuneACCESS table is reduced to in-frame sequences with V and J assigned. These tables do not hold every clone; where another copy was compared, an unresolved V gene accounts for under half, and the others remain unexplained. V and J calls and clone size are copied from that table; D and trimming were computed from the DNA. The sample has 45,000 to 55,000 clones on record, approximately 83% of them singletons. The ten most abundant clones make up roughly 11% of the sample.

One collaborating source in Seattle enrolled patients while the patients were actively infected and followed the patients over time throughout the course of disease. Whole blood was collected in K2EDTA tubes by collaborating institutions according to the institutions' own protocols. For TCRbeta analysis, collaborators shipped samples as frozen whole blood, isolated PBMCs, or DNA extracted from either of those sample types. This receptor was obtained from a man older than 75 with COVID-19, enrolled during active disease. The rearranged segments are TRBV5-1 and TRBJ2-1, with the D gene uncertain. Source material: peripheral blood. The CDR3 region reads CASSLLGQLPYNEQFF. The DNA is TGCGCCAGCAGCTTGCTAGGTCAGTTACCCTACAATGAGCAGTTCTTC.